Each of the 21 T cell receptor beta chains below was sequenced from the same sample in a study of T-cell reconstitution after alpha-beta-depleted transplantation in children. Preparation of the TCRbeta library was carried out with unique molecular identifiers. TCRdb itself ran the PCR reads through MiXCR, one entry per CDR3 protein. The sample has around 200,000 distinct CDR3 sequences, 6.5% to 7.5% seen once. The sample was PBMCs from the stem cell graft donor, taken from the stem cell graft. Receptors were obtained from a human donor who donated a stem cell graft to a child with Wiskott-Aldrich syndrome.

Many counts were recorded for this clonotype. V and J are TRBV5-1 and TRBJ1-2; D uncertain. Looked up from germline, CDR1 is SGHRS and CDR2 is YFSETQ. The CDR3 spans 13 residues. Trimming removed 0 bases from V and 4 bases from J, with 7 bases in between. The CDR3 nucleotides are TGCGCCAGCAGCTTGGGGGAGCCCTATGGCTACACCTTC. It translates to CASSLGEPYGYTF.

The chain has TRBV20-1 and TRBJ1-6; unclear D gene. The CDR3 spans 18 residues. Trimming pared 3 bases from V and 0 bases from J, leaving 18 bases between. In germline, CDR1 is DFQATT, CDR2 SNEGSKA (reference sequence). CDR3 in amino acids: CSASVPTSLSSYNSPLHF. The CDR3 nucleotides are TGCAGTGCTAGTGTCCCTACGTCCCTAAGCTCCTATAATTCACCCCTCCACTTT.

This clonotype has at least ten counts. V gene TRBV10-3 combines with J gene TRBJ1-1; 9 bases agree with TRBD1. This CDR3 spans 13 amino acids. Trimming removed 9 bases from V and 1 base from J; junction bases left unmatched: 3. Per the germline V gene, CDR1 is ENHRY and CDR2 is SYGVKD. CDR3 sequence reads: CAMRTGANTEAFF. As DNA, the CDR3 is TGTGCCATGCGGACAGGGGCGAACACTGAAGCTTTCTTT.

There are many counts of this clonotype. The chain uses TRBV5-1 and TRBJ1-2; no clear D gene. CDR1 is SGHRS and CDR2 is YFSETQ in the germline V gene. The ends were cut back, 5 bases at V and 2 bases at J, with 19 bases in the middle. CDR3 length equals 16 residues. CDR3 sequence: CASSSDPAVINYGYTF. In DNA form, the CDR3 reads TGCGCCAGCAGTTCTGACCCCGCAGTCATCAACTATGGCTACACCTTC.

This clonotype has more than one count but fewer than ten. The chain has TRBV5-1 and TRBJ2-7; either TRBD1 or TRBD2 may supply D (5 bases each). V was clipped by 0 bases and J by 5 bases, with 18 bases between them. The germline V gene has CDR1 SGHRS and CDR2 YFSETQ. The CDR3 loop spans 16 amino acids. CDR3 DNA: TGCGCCAGCAGCTTGGACCTCGCGAGGGGCGTGGACGAGCAGTACTTC. Protein: CASSLDLARGVDEQYF.

With regard to this clonotype: A read error may be the cause here, since a much bigger clone is one base away. The V call is TRBV20-1, the J call TRBJ1-2; D is ambiguous. The CDR3 extends over 10 amino acids. Germline CDR1 reads DFQATT; CDR2 reads SNEGSKA (reference sequence). The CDR3, as DNA: TGCAGTGCACCTAACTATAGCTACACCTTC. Translated: CSAPNYSYTF.

This clonotype was found many times. This chain links TRBV12-3 or TRBV12-4 with TRBJ2-1; TRBD2 agrees at 11 bases. This CDR3 has 14 amino acids. The trim removed 6 bases at V and 7 bases at J, leaving 5 bases unmatched. The CDR3 region has the DNA TGTGCCAGCAGAACTAGCGGGAGCGGTAATGAGCAGTTCTTC. It codes for CASRTSGSGNEQFF.

This clonotype was counted at least ten times. The chain couples TRBV12-3 or TRBV12-4 to TRBJ2-3; D is possibly TRBD1 (5 bases). V was trimmed by 6 bases and J by 2 bases, leaving 15 bases between them. This CDR3 has 15 residues. The CDR3, as DNA: TGTGCCAGCAGCTACGACAGAGGAGCCACAGATACGCAGTATTTT. It specifies CASSYDRGATDTQYF.

This clonotype appeared a few times. V usage is TRBV18 and J usage is TRBJ2-6; 8 bases are shared with TRBD2. The germline CDR1 and CDR2 sequences are KGHSH and LQKENI. The CDR3 totals 17 residues. With 1 base clipped from V and 0 bases from J, the junction kept 2 bases outside the gene matches. DNA of the CDR3: TGTGCCAGCTCACCACTAGCGGGGAGCTCTGGGGCCAACGTCCTGACTTTC. It is translated as CASSPLAGSSGANVLTF.

This chain connects TRBV5-5 to TRBJ1-5; 8 bases align to TRBD1. This CDR3 is built from 14 residues. CDR1 and CDR2 (germline): SGHKS, YYEKEE (reference sequence). V was pared by 4 bases and J by 1 base, with 1 base of the junction left unmatched. Written as DNA, the CDR3 is TGTGCCAGCAGCCACAGGGGGAGCAATCAGCCCCAGCATTTT. It yields the protein CASSHRGSNQPQHF.

The rearrangement links TRBV12-3 or TRBV12-4 to TRBJ2-3; D gene uncertain. This CDR3 region has 15 residues. V was clipped by 1 base and J by 6 bases, with 14 bases between them. The CDR3, as DNA: TGTGCCAGCAGTTTAGAAACTCTAAGCCGGGATACGCAGTATTTT. Its translation: CASSLETLSRDTQYF.

This clonotype showed up many times. The V call is TRBV7-8, the J call TRBJ1-4; TRBD1 is a possible D gene (6 bases). Germline V gene sequence: CDR1 SGHVS, CDR2 FQNEAQ. The CDR3 sequence is 15 residues long. V lost 5 bases, J lost 8 bases, and 18 bases lay in between. The CDR3 loop reads CASSLDRGAGEKLFF. The CDR3 DNA sequence: TGTGCCAGCAGCCTAGATCGGGGGGCTGGAGAAAAACTGTTTTTT.

This clonotype was found many times. The chain uses TRBV20-1 and TRBJ2-4, with D hard to call. V lost 2 bases to trimming and J lost 9 bases, with 17 bases between them. The CDR3 covers 14 residues. Germline values: CDR1 DFQATT, CDR2 SNEGSKA (reference sequence). CDR3 bases: TGCAGTGCTAGACTAGGGCCGGACGTTGGCATTCAGTACTTC. Translation gives CSARLGPDVGIQYF.

At least ten counts were recorded for this clonotype. The V and J genes are TRBV24-1 and TRBJ2-1; no clear D. This CDR3 has 12 amino acids. Germline CDR1 reads KGHDR; CDR2 reads SFDVKD. Trimming cost V 5 bases and J 8 bases, with 9 bases left between them. CDR3 bases: TGTGCCACCAGTGCCGGCCCTCATGAGCAGTTCTTC. Its translation is CATSAGPHEQFF.

This clonotype was seen more than once but under ten times. The chain recombines TRBV5-1 with TRBJ2-5; D is unclear. V dropped 6 bases and J dropped 0 bases, with 9 bases sitting between them. The length of the CDR3 is 13 residues. CDR1 and CDR2 (germline): SGHRS, YFSETQ. This CDR3 reads CASTWTDQETQYF. In DNA form, the CDR3 reads TGCGCCAGCACCTGGACGGACCAAGAGACCCAGTACTTC.

This clonotype was found many times. This rearrangement joins TRBV5-1 to TRBJ2-7; 8 nucleotides match TRBD2. CDR1 is SGHRS, CDR2 YFSETQ, per germline. CDR3 size: 17 residues. With V trimmed by 2 bases and J by 3 bases, 13 bases remained unmatched. The CDR3, as DNA: TGCGCCAGCAGCTTCGATCGGGGGGGGGAGGACCTCTACGAGCAGTACTTC. This encodes CASSFDRGGEDLYEQYF.

This clonotype was counted only a few times. This chain connects TRBV5-1 to TRBJ2-1; 13 bases fit TRBD2. With 0 bases clipped from V and 5 bases from J, the junction kept 14 bases outside the gene matches. The germline V gene has CDR1 SGHRS and CDR2 YFSETQ. This CDR3 comprises 20 residues. The CDR3 is CASSLGMTSGGPLSHNEQFF. The CDR3 nucleotides are TGCGCCAGCAGCTTGGGGATGACTAGCGGGGGGCCCCTGAGCCACAATGAGCAGTTCTTC.

In the case of this clonotype: Being one base from a much bigger clone, this may be a read error. The rearrangement links TRBV14 to TRBJ2-7; no clear D gene. The germline gives CDR1 SGHDN, CDR2 FVKESK. The CDR3 extends over 17 amino acids. V was cut by 0 bases and J by 2 bases, with 17 bases left in between. DNA of the CDR3: TGTGCCAGCAGCCAAGATCATTCACCAGTGTACGCCTACGAGCAGTACTTC. Amino acid sequence: CASSQDHSPVYAYEQYF.

This clonotype occurred many times. The rearrangement joins TRBV7-2 to TRBJ1-1; the match to TRBD1 covers 9 bases. The CDR3 consists of 15 residues. The germline CDR1 and CDR2 sequences are SGHTA and FQGNSA. V trimming: 5 bases; J trimming: 4 bases; junction bases outside the gene matches: 8. In DNA form, the CDR3 reads TGTGCCAGCAGCCCTCCGGGACAGGGAACCACTGAAGCTTTCTTT. Translated: CASSPPGQGTTEAFF.

This clonotype has ten or more counts. The chain employs TRBV7-8 and TRBJ2-7, with D hard to call. V gave up 1 base and J gave up 5 bases, with 6 bases separating them. CDR3 size: 12 residues. CDR1 and CDR2 from the germline V gene are SGHVS and FQNEAQ. The CDR3 DNA reads TGTGCCAGCAGCTTAGTAACGAACGAGCAGTACTTC. Its protein is CASSLVTNEQYF.

This clonotype was observed many times. The rearrangement joins TRBV20-1 to TRBJ2-1, with D possibly being TRBD2 (5 bases). V lost 3 bases, J lost 8 bases, and 11 bases lay in between. Germline V gene lookup returns CDR1 DFQATT and CDR2 SNEGSKA (reference sequence). The CDR3 totals 12 residues. The CDR3 loop reads CSASRGIDEQFF. In DNA form, the CDR3 reads TGCAGTGCTAGCCGGGGTATCGATGAGCAGTTCTTC.